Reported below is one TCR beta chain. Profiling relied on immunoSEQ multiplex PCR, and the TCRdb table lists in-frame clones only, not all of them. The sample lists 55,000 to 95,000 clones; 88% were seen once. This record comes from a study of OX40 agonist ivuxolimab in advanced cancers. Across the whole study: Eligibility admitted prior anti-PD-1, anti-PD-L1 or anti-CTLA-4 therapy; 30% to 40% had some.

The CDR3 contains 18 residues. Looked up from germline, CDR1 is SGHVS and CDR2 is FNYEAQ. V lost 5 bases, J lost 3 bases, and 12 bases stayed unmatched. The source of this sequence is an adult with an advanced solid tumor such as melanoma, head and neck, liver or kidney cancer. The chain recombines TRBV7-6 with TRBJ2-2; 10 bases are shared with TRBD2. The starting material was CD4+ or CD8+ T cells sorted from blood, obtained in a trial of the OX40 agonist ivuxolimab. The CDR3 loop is CASSLSPSSGSYTGELFF. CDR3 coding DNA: TGTGCCAGCAGCCTCTCCCCTTCTAGCGGGAGTTACACCGGGGAGCTGTTTTTT.